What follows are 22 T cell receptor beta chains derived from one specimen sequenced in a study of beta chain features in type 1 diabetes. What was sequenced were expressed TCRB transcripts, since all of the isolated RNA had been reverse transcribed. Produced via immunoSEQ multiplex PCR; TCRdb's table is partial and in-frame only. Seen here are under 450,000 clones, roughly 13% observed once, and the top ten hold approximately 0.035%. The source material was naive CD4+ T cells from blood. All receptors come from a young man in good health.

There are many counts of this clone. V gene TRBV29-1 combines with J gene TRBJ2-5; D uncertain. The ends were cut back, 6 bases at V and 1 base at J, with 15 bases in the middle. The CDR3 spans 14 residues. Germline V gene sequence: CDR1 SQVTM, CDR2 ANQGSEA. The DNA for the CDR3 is TGCAGCGTCCCCGGACGAGGCTTCCAAGAGACCCAGTACTTC. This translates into CSVPGRGFQETQYF.

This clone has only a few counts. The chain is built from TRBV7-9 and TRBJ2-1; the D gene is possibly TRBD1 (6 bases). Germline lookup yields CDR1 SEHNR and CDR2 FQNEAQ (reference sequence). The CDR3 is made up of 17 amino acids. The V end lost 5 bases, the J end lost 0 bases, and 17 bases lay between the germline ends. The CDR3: CASSPGQTAISYNEQFF. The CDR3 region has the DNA TGTGCCAGCAGCCCCGGACAGACCGCGATCTCCTACAATGAGCAGTTCTTC.

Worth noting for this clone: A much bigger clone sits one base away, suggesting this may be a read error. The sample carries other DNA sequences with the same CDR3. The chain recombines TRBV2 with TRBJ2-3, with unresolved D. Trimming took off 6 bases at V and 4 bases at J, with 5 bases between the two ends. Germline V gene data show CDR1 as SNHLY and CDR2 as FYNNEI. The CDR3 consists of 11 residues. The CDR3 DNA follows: TGTGCCAGCAGGTTAGCAGATACGCAGTATTTT. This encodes CASRLADTQYF.

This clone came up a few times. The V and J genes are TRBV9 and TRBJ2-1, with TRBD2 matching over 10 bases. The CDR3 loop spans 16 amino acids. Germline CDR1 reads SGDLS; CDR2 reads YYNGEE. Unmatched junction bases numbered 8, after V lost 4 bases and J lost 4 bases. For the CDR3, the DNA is TGTGCCAGCAGCCCCCACAGCGGGGGGGCTTACAATGAGCAGTTCTTC. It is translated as CASSPHSGGAYNEQFF. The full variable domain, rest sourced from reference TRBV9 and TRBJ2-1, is DSGVTQTPKHLITATGQRVTLRCSPRSGDLSVYWYQQSLDQGLQFLIQYYNGEERAKGNILERFSAQQFPDLHSELNLSSLELGDSALYFCASSPHSGGAYNEQFFGPGTRLTVL.

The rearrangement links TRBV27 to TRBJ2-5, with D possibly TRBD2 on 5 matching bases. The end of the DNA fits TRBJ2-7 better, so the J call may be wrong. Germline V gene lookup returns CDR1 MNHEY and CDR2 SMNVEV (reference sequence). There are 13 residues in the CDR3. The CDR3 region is CASGRESHYEQYF. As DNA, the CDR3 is TGTGCCAGCGGGAGAGAGTCCCATTACGAGCAGTACTTC.

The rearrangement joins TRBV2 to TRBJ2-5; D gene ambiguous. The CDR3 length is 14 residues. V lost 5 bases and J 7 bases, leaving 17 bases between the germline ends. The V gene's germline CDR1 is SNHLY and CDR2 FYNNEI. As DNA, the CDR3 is TGTGCCAGCAGTCGCACCCCCAGACGCCCGACCCAGTACTTC. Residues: CASSRTPRRPTQYF.

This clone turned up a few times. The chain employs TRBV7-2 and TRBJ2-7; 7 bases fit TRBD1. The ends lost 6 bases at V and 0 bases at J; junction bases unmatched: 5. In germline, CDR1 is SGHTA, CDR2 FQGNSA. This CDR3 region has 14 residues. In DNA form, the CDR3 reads TGTGCCAGCAGTCCGGACAGGAGCTCCTACGAGCAGTACTTC. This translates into CASSPDRSSYEQYF.

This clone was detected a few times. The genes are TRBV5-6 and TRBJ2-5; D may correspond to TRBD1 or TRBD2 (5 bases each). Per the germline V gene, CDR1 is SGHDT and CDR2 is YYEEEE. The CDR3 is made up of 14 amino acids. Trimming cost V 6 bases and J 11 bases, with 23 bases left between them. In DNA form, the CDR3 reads TGTGCCAGCACCCGACGGGACGCCCGAAATTCTCAGTACTTC. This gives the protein CASTRRDARNSQYF.

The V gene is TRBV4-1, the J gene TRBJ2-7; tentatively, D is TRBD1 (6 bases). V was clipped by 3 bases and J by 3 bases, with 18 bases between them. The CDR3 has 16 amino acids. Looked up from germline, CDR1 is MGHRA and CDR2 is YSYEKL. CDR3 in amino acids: CASSQLRGNRNYEQYF. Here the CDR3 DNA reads TGCGCCAGCAGCCAGCTCAGGGGAAATCGGAACTACGAGCAGTACTTC.

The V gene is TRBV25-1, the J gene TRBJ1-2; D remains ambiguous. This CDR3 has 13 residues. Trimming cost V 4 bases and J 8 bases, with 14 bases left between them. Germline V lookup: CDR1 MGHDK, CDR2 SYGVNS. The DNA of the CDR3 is TGTGCCAGCAGTGCCGGGCCCCATGGGGGCTACACCTTC. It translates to CASSAGPHGGYTF.

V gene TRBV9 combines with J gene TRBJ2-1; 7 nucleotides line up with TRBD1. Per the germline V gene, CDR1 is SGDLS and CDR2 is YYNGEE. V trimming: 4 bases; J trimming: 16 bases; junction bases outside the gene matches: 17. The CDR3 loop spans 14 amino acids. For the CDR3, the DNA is TGTGCCAGCAGCCCTCACTCTGTAGACAGGGCGGCCTTCTTC. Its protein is CASSPHSVDRAAFF.

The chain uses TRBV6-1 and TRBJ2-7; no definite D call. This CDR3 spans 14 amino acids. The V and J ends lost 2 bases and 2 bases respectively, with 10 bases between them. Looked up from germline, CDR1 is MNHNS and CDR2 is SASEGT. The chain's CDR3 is CASSELRTAYEQYV. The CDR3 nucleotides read TGTGCCAGCAGTGAACTTCGGACCGCCTACGAGCAGTACGTC.

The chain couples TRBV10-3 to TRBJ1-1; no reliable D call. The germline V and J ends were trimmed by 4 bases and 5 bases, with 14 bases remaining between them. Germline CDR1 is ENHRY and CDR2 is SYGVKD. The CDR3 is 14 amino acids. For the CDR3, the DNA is TGTGCCATCAGTGCTGTGGAACGGAGGACTGAAGCTTTCTTT. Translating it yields CAISAVERRTEAFF.

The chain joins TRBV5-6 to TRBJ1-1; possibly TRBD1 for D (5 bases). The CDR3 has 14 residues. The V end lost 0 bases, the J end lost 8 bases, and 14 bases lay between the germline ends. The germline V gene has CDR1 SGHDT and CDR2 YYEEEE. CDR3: CASSLVGSGTEAFF. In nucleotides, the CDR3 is TGTGCCAGCAGCTTGGTAGGGTCCGGGACGGAAGCTTTCTTT.

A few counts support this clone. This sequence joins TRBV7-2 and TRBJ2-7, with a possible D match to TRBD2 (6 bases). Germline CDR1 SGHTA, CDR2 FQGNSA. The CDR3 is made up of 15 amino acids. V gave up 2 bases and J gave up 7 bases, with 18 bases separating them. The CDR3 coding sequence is TGTGCCAGCAGCTTATCATCAACGGGAGTTCAGGAGCAGTACGTC. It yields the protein CASSLSSTGVQEQYV.

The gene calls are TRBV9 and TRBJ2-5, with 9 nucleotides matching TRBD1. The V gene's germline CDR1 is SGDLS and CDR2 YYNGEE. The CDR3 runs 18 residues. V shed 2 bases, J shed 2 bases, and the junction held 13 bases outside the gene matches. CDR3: CASSVPTGGLKRQETQYF. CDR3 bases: TGTGCCAGCAGCGTTCCGACAGGGGGTCTAAAACGTCAAGAGACCCAGTACTTC.

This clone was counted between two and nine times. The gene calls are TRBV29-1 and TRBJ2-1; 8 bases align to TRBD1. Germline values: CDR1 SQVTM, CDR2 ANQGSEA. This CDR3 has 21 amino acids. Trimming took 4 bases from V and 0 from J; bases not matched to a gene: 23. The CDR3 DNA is TGCAGCGTTGTTAACTCGATTGATTCGGACAGGGCCATAAGCTCCTACAATGAGCAGTTCTTC. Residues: CSVVNSIDSDRAISSYNEQFF.

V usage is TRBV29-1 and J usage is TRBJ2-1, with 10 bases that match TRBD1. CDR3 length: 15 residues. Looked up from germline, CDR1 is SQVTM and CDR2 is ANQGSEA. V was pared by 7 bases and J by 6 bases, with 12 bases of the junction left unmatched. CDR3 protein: CSAQRGTGARNEQFF. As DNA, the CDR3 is TGCAGCGCCCAAAGGGGGACAGGGGCACGCAATGAGCAGTTCTTC.

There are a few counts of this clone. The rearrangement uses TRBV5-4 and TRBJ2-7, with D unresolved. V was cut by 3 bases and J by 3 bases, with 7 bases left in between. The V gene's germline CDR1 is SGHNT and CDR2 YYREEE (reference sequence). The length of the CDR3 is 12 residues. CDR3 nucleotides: TGTGCCAGCAGCTACCCCAACTACGAGCAGTACTTC. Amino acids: CASSYPNYEQYF. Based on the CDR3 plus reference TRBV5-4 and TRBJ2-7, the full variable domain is ETGVTQSPTHLIKTRGQQVTLRCSSQSGHNTVSWYQQALGQGPQFIFQYYREEENGRGNFPPRFSGLQFPNYSSELNVNALELDDSALYLCASSYPNYEQYFGPGTRLTVT.

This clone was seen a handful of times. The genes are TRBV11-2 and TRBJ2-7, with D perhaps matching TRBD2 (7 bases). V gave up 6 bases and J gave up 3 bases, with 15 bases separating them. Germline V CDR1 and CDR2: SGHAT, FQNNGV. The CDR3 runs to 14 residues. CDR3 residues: CASRRGGRGYEQYF. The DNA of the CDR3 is TGTGCCAGCAGGCGCGGGGGCAGGGGCTACGAGCAGTACTTC. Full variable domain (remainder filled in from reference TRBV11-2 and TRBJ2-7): EAGVAQSPRYKIIEKRQSVAFWCNPISGHATLYWYQQILGQGPKLLIQFQNNGVVDDSQLPKDRFSAERLKGVDSTLKIQPAKLEDSAVYLCASRRGGRGYEQYFGPGTRLTVT.

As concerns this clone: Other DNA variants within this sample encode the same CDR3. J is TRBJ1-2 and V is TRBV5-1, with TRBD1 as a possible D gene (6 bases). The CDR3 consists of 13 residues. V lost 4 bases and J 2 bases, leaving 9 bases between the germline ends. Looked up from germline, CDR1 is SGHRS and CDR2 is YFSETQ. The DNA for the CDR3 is TGCGCCAGCAGCCTAGGACAGAACTATGGCTACACCTTC. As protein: CASSLGQNYGYTF. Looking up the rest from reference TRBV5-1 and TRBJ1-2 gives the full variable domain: KAGVTQTPRYLIKTRGQQVTLSCSPISGHRSVSWYQQTPGQGLQFLFEYFSETQRNKGNFPGRFSGRQFSNSRSEMNVSTLELGDSALYLCASSLGQNYGYTFGSGTRLTVV.

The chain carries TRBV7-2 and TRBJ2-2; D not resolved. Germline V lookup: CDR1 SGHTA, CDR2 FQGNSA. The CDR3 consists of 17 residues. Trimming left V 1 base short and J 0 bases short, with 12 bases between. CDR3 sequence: CASSLVGGPTNTGELFF. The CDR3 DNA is TGTGCCAGCAGCTTAGTGGGCGGACCTACGAACACCGGGGAGCTGTTTTTT.